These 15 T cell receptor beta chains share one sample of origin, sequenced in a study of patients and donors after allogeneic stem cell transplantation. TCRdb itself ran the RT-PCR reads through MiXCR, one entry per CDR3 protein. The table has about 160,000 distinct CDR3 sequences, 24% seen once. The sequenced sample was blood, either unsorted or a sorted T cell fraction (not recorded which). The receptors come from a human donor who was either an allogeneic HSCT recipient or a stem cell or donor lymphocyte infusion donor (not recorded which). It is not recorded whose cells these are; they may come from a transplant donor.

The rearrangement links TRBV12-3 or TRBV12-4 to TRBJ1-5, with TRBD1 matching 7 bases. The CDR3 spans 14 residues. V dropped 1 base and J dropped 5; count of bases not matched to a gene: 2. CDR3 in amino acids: CASSLEGAHQPQHF. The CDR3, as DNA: TGTGCCAGCAGTTTAGAGGGGGCTCATCAGCCCCAGCATTTT.

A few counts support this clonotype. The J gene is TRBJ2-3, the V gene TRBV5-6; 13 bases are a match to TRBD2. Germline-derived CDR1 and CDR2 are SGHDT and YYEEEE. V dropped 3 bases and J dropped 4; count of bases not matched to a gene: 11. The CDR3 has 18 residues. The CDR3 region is CASSWGLAGTFQADTQYF. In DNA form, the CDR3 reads TGTGCCAGCAGCTGGGGACTAGCGGGGACGTTTCAGGCAGATACGCAGTATTTT.

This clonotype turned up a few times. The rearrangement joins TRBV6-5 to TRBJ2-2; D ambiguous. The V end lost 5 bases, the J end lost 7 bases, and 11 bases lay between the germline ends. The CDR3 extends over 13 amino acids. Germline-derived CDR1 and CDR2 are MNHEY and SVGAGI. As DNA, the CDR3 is TGTGCCAGCAGTCTTCATGGCGACGGGGAGCTGTTTTTT. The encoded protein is CASSLHGDGELFF.

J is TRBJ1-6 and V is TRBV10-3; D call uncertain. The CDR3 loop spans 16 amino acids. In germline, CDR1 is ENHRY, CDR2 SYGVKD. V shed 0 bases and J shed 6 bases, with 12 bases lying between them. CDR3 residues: CAISESNGQVNSPLHF. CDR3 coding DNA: TGTGCCATCAGTGAGTCAAATGGGCAAGTTAATTCACCCCTCCACTTT.

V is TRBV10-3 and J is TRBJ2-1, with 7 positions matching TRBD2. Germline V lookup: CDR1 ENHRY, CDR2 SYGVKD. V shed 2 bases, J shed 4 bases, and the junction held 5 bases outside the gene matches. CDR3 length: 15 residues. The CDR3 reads CAISEISGDYNEQFF. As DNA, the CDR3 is TGTGCCATCAGTGAGATAAGCGGGGATTACAATGAGCAGTTCTTC.

The CDR3 nucleotides read TGCAGCGTTGAAGATCGTAGGGCAGGGGGCGAGTTGACAGATACGCAGTATTTT. Translating gives CSVEDRRAGGELTDTQYF. The chain links TRBV29-1 to TRBJ2-3, with 8 nucleotides matching TRBD1. The CDR3 runs to 18 residues. Unmatched junction bases numbered 14, after V lost 0 bases and J lost 3 bases. In germline, CDR1 is SQVTM, CDR2 ANQGSEA.

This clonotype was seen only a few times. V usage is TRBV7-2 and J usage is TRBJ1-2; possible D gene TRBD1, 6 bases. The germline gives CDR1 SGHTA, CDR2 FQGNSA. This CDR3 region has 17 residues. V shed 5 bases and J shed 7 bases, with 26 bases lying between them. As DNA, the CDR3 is TGTGCCAGCAGCACTATGGGGGGCGCGCAGGGACGATCTGGCTACACCTTC. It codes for CASSTMGGAQGRSGYTF.

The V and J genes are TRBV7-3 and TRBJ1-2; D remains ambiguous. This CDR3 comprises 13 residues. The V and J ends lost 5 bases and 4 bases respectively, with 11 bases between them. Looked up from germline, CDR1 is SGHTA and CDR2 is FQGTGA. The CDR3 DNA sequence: TGTGCCAGCAGCCAGGACGGAGGCTATGGCTACACCTTC. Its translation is CASSQDGGYGYTF.

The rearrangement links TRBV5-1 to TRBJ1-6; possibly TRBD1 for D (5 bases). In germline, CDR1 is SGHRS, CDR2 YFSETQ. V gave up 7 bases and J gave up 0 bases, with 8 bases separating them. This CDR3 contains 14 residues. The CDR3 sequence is CASRQFSYNSPLHF. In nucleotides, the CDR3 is TGCGCCAGCCGACAGTTCTCCTATAATTCACCCCTCCACTTT.

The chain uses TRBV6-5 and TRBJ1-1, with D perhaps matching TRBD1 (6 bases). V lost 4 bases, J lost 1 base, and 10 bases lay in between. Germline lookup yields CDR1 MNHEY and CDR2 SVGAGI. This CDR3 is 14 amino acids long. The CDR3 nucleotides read TGTGCCAGCAGTTGGGGACATACGAACACTGAAGCTTTCTTT. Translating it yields CASSWGHTNTEAFF.

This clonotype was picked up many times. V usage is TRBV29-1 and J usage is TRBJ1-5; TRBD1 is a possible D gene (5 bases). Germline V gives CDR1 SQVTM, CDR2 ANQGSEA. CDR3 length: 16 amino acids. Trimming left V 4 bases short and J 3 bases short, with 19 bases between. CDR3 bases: TGCAGCGTTGGACGGTCTCCCTGGGGCGTCAATCAGCCCCAGCATTTT. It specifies CSVGRSPWGVNQPQHF.

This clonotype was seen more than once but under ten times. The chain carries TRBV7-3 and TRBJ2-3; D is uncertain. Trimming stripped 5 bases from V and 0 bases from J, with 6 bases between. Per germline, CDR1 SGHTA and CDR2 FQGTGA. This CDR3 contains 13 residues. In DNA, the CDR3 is TGTGCCAGCAGCACCCACAGCACAGATACGCAGTATTTT. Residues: CASSTHSTDTQYF.

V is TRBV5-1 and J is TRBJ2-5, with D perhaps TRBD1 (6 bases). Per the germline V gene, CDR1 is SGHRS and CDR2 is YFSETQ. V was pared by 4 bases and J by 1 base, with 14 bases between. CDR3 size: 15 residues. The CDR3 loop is CASSSRGQLQETQYF. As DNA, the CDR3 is TGCGCCAGCAGCAGTCGAGGACAGCTCCAAGAGACCCAGTACTTC.

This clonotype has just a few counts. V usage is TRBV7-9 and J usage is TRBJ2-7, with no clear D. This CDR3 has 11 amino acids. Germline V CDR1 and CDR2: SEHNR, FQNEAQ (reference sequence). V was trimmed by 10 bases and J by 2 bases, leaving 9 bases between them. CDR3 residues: CATNSAYEQYF. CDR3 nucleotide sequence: TGTGCCACTAACAGCGCCTACGAGCAGTACTTC.

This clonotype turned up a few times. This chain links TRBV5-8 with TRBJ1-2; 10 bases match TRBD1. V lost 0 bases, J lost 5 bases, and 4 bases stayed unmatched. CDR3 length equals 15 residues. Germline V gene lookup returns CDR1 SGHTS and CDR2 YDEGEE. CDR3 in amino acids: CASSLGPGQGYGYTF. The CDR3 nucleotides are TGTGCCAGCAGCTTGGGTCCGGGACAGGGGTATGGCTACACCTTC. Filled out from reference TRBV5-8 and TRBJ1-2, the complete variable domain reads EAGVTQSPTHLIKTRGQQATLRCSPISGHTSVYWYQQALGLGLQFLLWYDEGEERNRGNFPPRFSGRQFPNYSSELNVNALELEDSALYLCASSLGPGQGYGYTFGSGTRLTVV.